Listed below are T cell receptor beta chains from one sample, sequenced in a study of blood T cell repertoires in COVID-19. Sequenced by immunoSEQ multiplex PCR; TCRdb stores in-frame clones only, minus some. Of about 220,000 clones listed, roughly 84% were seen once; the top ten hold 3%. The sequencing input was peripheral blood. The receptors come from a woman in her thirties who had recovered from COVID-19. CDR3s include the opening cysteine and the closing phenylalanine or tryptophan. D genes are given only for firm matches. Size is omitted from some rows. Given values are once, few, many or a class for expanded clones.

d_call: NA; clone_size: NA; j_call: TRBJ1-2; v_call: TRBV28; cdr3_nt: TGTGCCAGCCTTCGGGGGGACTATGGCTACACCTTC; cdr3_aa: CASLRGDYGYTF
d_call: TRBD1; clone_size: few; j_call: TRBJ1-1; v_call: TRBV19; cdr3_nt: TGTGCCACCGCTGACAGGGCCCACACTGAAGCTTTCTTT; cdr3_aa: CATADRAHTEAFF
d_call: TRBD2; clone_size: NA; j_call: TRBJ2-5; v_call: TRBV11-2; cdr3_nt: TGTGCCAGCAGCTTAGAAGCTAGCGGGAGGGGGGAGACCCAGTACTTC; cdr3_aa: CASSLEASGRGETQYF
d_call: TRBD1; clone_size: NA; j_call: TRBJ2-7; v_call: TRBV11-2; cdr3_nt: TGTGCCAGCAGCTCGTATAGACAGGGAAACTCCTACGAGCAGTACTTC; cdr3_aa: CASSSYRQGNSYEQYF
d_call: TRBD1; clone_size: NA; j_call: TRBJ1-6; v_call: TRBV6-5; cdr3_nt: TGTGCCAGCAGTCGTCCGGGACAGGGCCCTTCACCCCTCCACTTT; cdr3_aa: CASSRPGQGPSPLHF
d_call: NA; clone_size: NA; j_call: TRBJ1-3; v_call: TRBV11-2; cdr3_nt: TGTGCCAGCAGCTTACAGGTCTCTGGAAACACCATATATTTT; cdr3_aa: CASSLQVSGNTIYF
d_call: NA; clone_size: NA; j_call: TRBJ1-1; v_call: TRBV5-6; cdr3_nt: TGTGCCAGCAGCTTAAAGGACAGTGCCTTTGAGGCTTTCTTT; cdr3_aa: CASSLKDSAFEAFF
d_call: NA; clone_size: NA; j_call: TRBJ2-6; v_call: TRBV30; cdr3_nt: TGTGCCTGGAGATCACTTGGGTTGAGTAGCGCCGGGAGCTCTGGGGCCAACGTCCTGACTTTC; cdr3_aa: CAWRSLGLSSAGSSGANVLTF
d_call: TRBD1; clone_size: NA; j_call: TRBJ2-5; v_call: TRBV9; cdr3_nt: TGTGCCAGCAGCGTAGCACAGGGGGAAGAGACCCAGTACTTC; cdr3_aa: CASSVAQGEETQYF
d_call: TRBD1; clone_size: NA; j_call: TRBJ2-5; v_call: TRBV2; cdr3_nt: TGTGCCAGCACTACAGTTCCGACGGGGACAGTCCAAGAGACCCAGTACTTC; cdr3_aa: CASTTVPTGTVQETQYF
d_call: TRBD2; clone_size: NA; j_call: TRBJ2-7; v_call: TRBV9; cdr3_nt: TGTGCCAGCAGCCCTTCTCTAGCGGGAGGGGTGGACGAGCAGTACTTC; cdr3_aa: CASSPSLAGGVDEQYF
d_call: TRBD2; clone_size: NA; j_call: TRBJ2-7; v_call: TRBV4-1; cdr3_nt: TGCGCCAGCAGCCAAGAAGGAGTACTGGCGGGAGGGCCCCCCTACGAGCAGTACTTC; cdr3_aa: CASSQEGVLAGGPPYEQYF
d_call: TRBD1; clone_size: NA; j_call: TRBJ2-4; v_call: TRBV13; cdr3_nt: TGTGCCAGCAGCTCGGGACAGCTGGCCAAAAACATTCAGTACTTC; cdr3_aa: CASSSGQLAKNIQYF
d_call: TRBD1; clone_size: NA; j_call: TRBJ2-3; v_call: TRBV11-1; cdr3_nt: TGTGCCAGCAGCAGGCGACAGGGGGCGAGGACAGATACGCAGTATTTT; cdr3_aa: CASSRRQGARTDTQYF
d_call: NA; clone_size: few; j_call: TRBJ2-7; v_call: TRBV10-1; cdr3_nt: TGCGCCAGCAGTGAGGTTGGACAGCCTGGCGAGCAGTACTTC; cdr3_aa: CASSEVGQPGEQYF
d_call: NA; clone_size: NA; j_call: TRBJ2-1; v_call: TRBV6-2/TRBV6-3; cdr3_nt: TGTGCCAGCAGTTCCCTAGCTAATGAGCAGTTCTTC; cdr3_aa: CASSSLANEQFF
d_call: NA; clone_size: NA; j_call: TRBJ2-5; v_call: TRBV18; cdr3_nt: TGTGCCAGCTCACCACCGGGAGTTAGGTGGGAGACCCAGTACTTC; cdr3_aa: CASSPPGVRWETQYF
d_call: NA; clone_size: few; j_call: TRBJ1-5; v_call: TRBV28; cdr3_nt: TGTGCCAGCATACAGGACAGACATAGCAATCAGCCCCAGCATTTT; cdr3_aa: CASIQDRHSNQPQHF
d_call: TRBD1; clone_size: NA; j_call: TRBJ1-3; v_call: TRBV14; cdr3_nt: TGTGCCAGCAGCCAAGATCTAGGGGACAGCCGAAACACCATATATTTT; cdr3_aa: CASSQDLGDSRNTIYF
d_call: NA; clone_size: NA; j_call: TRBJ2-5; v_call: TRBV5-1; cdr3_nt: TGCGCCAGCAGTTATATAGACAGCCAAGAGACCCAGTACTTC; cdr3_aa: CASSYIDSQETQYF
d_call: NA; clone_size: NA; j_call: TRBJ2-1; v_call: TRBV5-1; cdr3_nt: TGCGCCAGCAGCTTGGTTTCGGAGGGAAATGAGCAGTTCTTC; cdr3_aa: CASSLVSEGNEQFF
d_call: NA; clone_size: once; j_call: TRBJ2-1; v_call: TRBV29-1; cdr3_nt: TGCAGCGTTTCCGGGTACAATGAGCAGTTCTTC; cdr3_aa: CSVSGYNEQFF
d_call: TRBD2; clone_size: NA; j_call: TRBJ2-1; v_call: TRBV9; cdr3_nt: TGTGCCAGCAGCCAAGGTTCTAGCGGGACCCATGAGCAGTTCTTC; cdr3_aa: CASSQGSSGTHEQFF
d_call: TRBD2; clone_size: NA; j_call: TRBJ2-7; v_call: TRBV3-1/TRBV3-2; cdr3_nt: TGTGCCAGCAGCCAGAGACTAGCGGGCTACGAGCAGTACTTC; cdr3_aa: CASSQRLAGYEQYF
d_call: TRBD2; clone_size: NA; j_call: TRBJ2-5; v_call: TRBV11-3; cdr3_nt: TGTGCCAGCAGCCTATCGGGAGCGGGAGTTCGGGAGACCCAGTACTTC; cdr3_aa: CASSLSGAGVRETQYF
d_call: NA; clone_size: once; j_call: TRBJ1-1; v_call: TRBV19; cdr3_nt: TGTGCCAGTAGTACTCAGGCCCCGGGGACTGAAGCTTTCTTT; cdr3_aa: CASSTQAPGTEAFF
d_call: NA; clone_size: NA; j_call: TRBJ2-1; v_call: TRBV4-1; cdr3_nt: TGCGCCAGCAGCCAAGAAGGTCGTGGTGGGAGAAGTCAGGTTGAGCAGTTCTTC; cdr3_aa: CASSQEGRGGRSQVEQFF
d_call: TRBD1; clone_size: NA; j_call: TRBJ2-1; v_call: TRBV3-1/TRBV3-2; cdr3_nt: TGTGCCAGCAGCCAAGCGGACGGCCGACAGGGCAATGAGCAGTTCTTC; cdr3_aa: CASSQADGRQGNEQFF
d_call: TRBD2; clone_size: NA; j_call: TRBJ2-3; v_call: TRBV6-5; cdr3_nt: TGTGCCAGCAGTTACTCGGGGCGGGAGTGGGTAGATACGCAGTATTTT; cdr3_aa: CASSYSGREWVDTQYF
d_call: NA; clone_size: few; j_call: TRBJ2-3; v_call: TRBV6-4; cdr3_nt: TGTGCCAGCCAAGTCGTAGCGCGCCAGCTAAAAGATACGCAGTATTTT; cdr3_aa: CASQVVARQLKDTQYF
d_call: TRBD1; clone_size: NA; j_call: TRBJ2-2; v_call: TRBV5-6; cdr3_nt: TGTGCCAGCAGCTTGGTGGACAGGGTTGACACCGGGGAGCTGTTTTTT; cdr3_aa: CASSLVDRVDTGELFF
d_call: TRBD2; clone_size: NA; j_call: TRBJ2-3; v_call: TRBV9; cdr3_nt: TGTGCCAGCAGCGTAGCGAGCGGGGGAGATACGCAGTATTTT; cdr3_aa: CASSVASGGDTQYF
d_call: TRBD2; clone_size: NA; j_call: TRBJ2-1; v_call: TRBV5-1; cdr3_nt: TGCGCCAGCAGCTTTCGACTAGCCGATAGGCAGTTCTTC; cdr3_aa: CASSFRLADRQFF
d_call: NA; clone_size: NA; j_call: TRBJ2-7; v_call: TRBV3-1/TRBV3-2; cdr3_nt: TGTGCCAGCAGCCAGTTTACAGGCGTTGGGTCCGAGCAGTACTTC; cdr3_aa: CASSQFTGVGSEQYF
d_call: TRBD1; clone_size: once; j_call: TRBJ1-2; v_call: TRBV27; cdr3_nt: TGTGCCAGCAGTGATGGAAGGACAGGCGCGTATGGCTACACCTTC; cdr3_aa: CASSDGRTGAYGYTF
d_call: TRBD2; clone_size: NA; j_call: TRBJ2-7; v_call: TRBV7-6; cdr3_nt: TGTGCCAGCAGCTTAGCGCCACTAGCGGGGGTCTACGAGCAGTACTTC; cdr3_aa: CASSLAPLAGVYEQYF
d_call: TRBD1; clone_size: NA; j_call: TRBJ1-2; v_call: TRBV6-4; cdr3_nt: TGTGCCAGCAGTACCCCCTGGCAGGGGGCGATAGTTAACTATGGCTACACCTTC; cdr3_aa: CASSTPWQGAIVNYGYTF
d_call: TRBD1; clone_size: NA; j_call: TRBJ2-1; v_call: TRBV6-4; cdr3_nt: TGTGCCAACCGCTCCCGGGCACAGGGGGATGAGCAGTTCTTC; cdr3_aa: CANRSRAQGDEQFF
d_call: NA; clone_size: NA; j_call: TRBJ1-5; v_call: TRBV6-5; cdr3_nt: TGTGCCAGCCGGCGGGATAGCAATCAGCCCCAGCATTTT; cdr3_aa: CASRRDSNQPQHF
d_call: NA; clone_size: NA; j_call: TRBJ2-6; v_call: TRBV3-1/TRBV3-2; cdr3_nt: TGTGCCAGCAGCCAAGATACAAGCTCTGGGGCCAACGTCCTGACTTTC; cdr3_aa: CASSQDTSSGANVLTF
d_call: TRBD2; clone_size: NA; j_call: TRBJ2-7; v_call: TRBV6-1; cdr3_nt: TGTGCCAGCAGTGAAAATCCTAGCGGGAGGGAGCAGTACTTC; cdr3_aa: CASSENPSGREQYF
d_call: NA; clone_size: NA; j_call: TRBJ2-1; v_call: TRBV25-1; cdr3_nt: TGTGCCAGCAGTGATGCGGGAAGCTCCTACAATGAGCAGTTCTTC; cdr3_aa: CASSDAGSSYNEQFF
d_call: TRBD2; clone_size: NA; j_call: TRBJ2-1; v_call: TRBV6-4; cdr3_nt: TGTGCCAGCAGTCCCCTGGGACTAGCGGGAAGGGGTCCACGTAACAATGAGCAGTTCTTC; cdr3_aa: CASSPLGLAGRGPRNNEQFF
d_call: NA; clone_size: once; j_call: TRBJ1-3; v_call: TRBV19; cdr3_nt: TGTGCCAGTAGTATACGCGGACAGTGGAACCGAAACACCATATATTTT; cdr3_aa: CASSIRGQWNRNTIYF
d_call: NA; clone_size: NA; j_call: TRBJ2-3; v_call: TRBV11-2; cdr3_nt: TGTGCCAGCACCTTGACTTTTAGCACAGATACGCAGTATTTT; cdr3_aa: CASTLTFSTDTQYF
d_call: TRBD1; clone_size: NA; j_call: TRBJ1-6; v_call: TRBV10-1; cdr3_nt: TGCGCCAGTCAGGGGGCGTCTAATTCACCCCTCCACTTT; cdr3_aa: CASQGASNSPLHF
d_call: TRBD1; clone_size: NA; j_call: TRBJ1-2; v_call: TRBV6-6; cdr3_nt: TGTGCCAGCAGTTTAGGGACAGGGGCTCCCCCCAGCACCTTC; cdr3_aa: CASSLGTGAPPSTF
d_call: TRBD1; clone_size: NA; j_call: TRBJ2-5; v_call: TRBV7-8; cdr3_nt: TGTGCCAGCAGCTTTAAAAGGACAGGGAGAGAGACCCAGTACTTC; cdr3_aa: CASSFKRTGRETQYF
d_call: NA; clone_size: many; j_call: TRBJ1-5; v_call: TRBV30; cdr3_nt: TGTGCCTGGGCCGGACAGCCTAATCAGCCCCAGCATTTT; cdr3_aa: CAWAGQPNQPQHF
d_call: NA; clone_size: NA; j_call: TRBJ2-2; v_call: TRBV28; cdr3_nt: TGTGCCAGCAGCCTTCGACTTGGGGAGCTGTTTTTT; cdr3_aa: CASSLRLGELFF
d_call: NA; clone_size: NA; j_call: TRBJ2-1; v_call: TRBV28; cdr3_nt: TGTGCCAGCAGTTCCCTTTGGAGCGGAGGAGTTTACAATGAGCAGTTCTTC; cdr3_aa: CASSSLWSGGVYNEQFF
d_call: NA; clone_size: NA; j_call: TRBJ2-5; v_call: TRBV7-8; cdr3_nt: TGTGCCAGCAGCTCGAGGGAGGCAGAAGAGACCCAGTACTTC; cdr3_aa: CASSSREAEETQYF
d_call: TRBD2; clone_size: NA; j_call: TRBJ2-5; v_call: TRBV6-6; cdr3_nt: TGTGCCAGCGCGCGGACTAGCGGGACTCAAGAGACCCAGTACTTC; cdr3_aa: CASARTSGTQETQYF
d_call: TRBD2; clone_size: NA; j_call: TRBJ2-2; v_call: TRBV9; cdr3_nt: TGTGCCAGCAGCGTCCGACTAGCGGTGAACACCGGGGAGCTGTTTTTT; cdr3_aa: CASSVRLAVNTGELFF
d_call: NA; clone_size: NA; j_call: TRBJ1-3; v_call: TRBV3-1/TRBV3-2; cdr3_nt: TGTGCCAGCAGCCGGAGCGGGGAAAGAGGAAACACCATATATTTT; cdr3_aa: CASSRSGERGNTIYF
d_call: TRBD1; clone_size: NA; j_call: TRBJ1-2; v_call: TRBV6-5; cdr3_nt: TGTGCCAGCAAGACAGGGGATCCCTTCAACTATGGCTACACCTTC; cdr3_aa: CASKTGDPFNYGYTF
d_call: TRBD2; clone_size: NA; j_call: TRBJ2-1; v_call: TRBV18; cdr3_nt: TGTGCCAGCTCACCGAGGGGAGGACTAGCGGGTATTAGCTCCTACAATGAGCAGTTCTTC; cdr3_aa: CASSPRGGLAGISSYNEQFF
d_call: TRBD1; clone_size: once; j_call: TRBJ2-5; v_call: TRBV9; cdr3_nt: TGTGCCAGCAGCTCAGGCCCGGGACAGGTCTCTTTTGTAGAACAAGAGACCCAGTACTTC; cdr3_aa: CASSSGPGQVSFVEQETQYF